The 24 T cell receptor beta chains in this list originate from one sample, sequenced in a study of CD8 T cells in ankylosing spondylitis. From the 5' RACE reads, TCRdb called clonotypes with MiXCR, one entry per CDR3 protein. The data show around 490,000 distinct CDR3 sequences, under 5.5% seen once. Their antigen targets remain unknown. General study findings and limits: Within ankylosing spondylitis blood, a TCR beta motif made up of eight or nine highly homologous variants appeared to be characteristic.

The sequenced material came from blood, either unsorted or a sorted T cell fraction (not recorded which). Receptor source: a male donor with ankylosing spondylitis.

This clonotype has ten or more counts. V and J are TRBV10-3 and TRBJ2-3, with TRBD2 matching 7 bases. The CDR3 totals 15 residues. The germline V gene encodes CDR1 ENHRY and CDR2 SYGVKD. The V segment lost 4 bases and the J segment 4 bases; nucleotides outside the gene matches: 8. This CDR3 is CAISGMGGRADTQYF. CDR3 bases: TGTGCCATCAGTGGTATGGGAGGGCGGGCAGATACGCAGTATTTT.

This clonotype was recorded at least ten times. V is TRBV7-2 and J is TRBJ2-7; D call uncertain. The CDR3 is 14 residues long. V lost 5 bases to trimming and J lost 0 bases, with 11 bases between them. CDR1 is SGHTA and CDR2 is FQGNSA in the germline V gene. The CDR3 sequence: CASSTRLNSYEQYF. The CDR3 DNA reads TGTGCCAGCAGCACCCGATTGAACTCCTACGAGCAGTACTTC.

Ten or more counts support this clonotype. The chain carries TRBV9 and TRBJ2-6; D is perhaps TRBD2 (5 bases). The CDR3 extends over 15 amino acids. V was shortened by 2 bases and J by 6 bases, with 12 bases between the two germline ends. Germline V gene sequence: CDR1 SGDLS, CDR2 YYNGEE. DNA of the CDR3: TGTGCCAGCAGCGTTGGAGGTGCTGCGGCCAACGTCCTGACTTTC. Translation: CASSVGGAAANVLTF.

This clonotype was counted many times. The DNA of the CDR3 is TGTGCCAGCAGTCTGCCGGGACTAGCGGGAGTATCGAACACCGGGGAGCTGTTTTTT. Amino acid sequence: CASSLPGLAGVSNTGELFF. The rearrangement links TRBV28 to TRBJ2-2; 14 bases match TRBD2. Germline lookup yields CDR1 MDHEN and CDR2 SYDVKM. Trimming took 5 bases from V and 0 from J; bases not matched to a gene: 8. The CDR3 has 19 amino acids.

This clonotype appeared a single time. The chain links TRBV2 to TRBJ2-7; 10 bases are shared with TRBD2. Germline V CDR1 and CDR2: SNHLY, FYNNEI. Trimming at V came to 6 bases and at J to 3 bases, leaving 8 bases not matched to a gene. There are 15 residues in the CDR3. CDR3: CASRANPSGSYEQYF. The CDR3 DNA reads TGTGCCAGCAGGGCGAACCCTAGCGGGAGCTACGAGCAGTACTTC.

This clonotype has just a few counts. The chain is built from TRBV6-1 and TRBJ2-7, with TRBD1 identical over 11 bases. The germline V gene encodes CDR1 MNHNS and CDR2 SASEGT. The CDR3 is made up of 14 amino acids. With V trimmed by 7 bases and J by 3 bases, 5 bases remained unmatched. CDR3 DNA: TGTGCCAGCACTGGGACAGGGGGAGTCTACGAGCAGTACTTC. It codes for CASTGTGGVYEQYF.

This clonotype occurred many times. The chain is built from TRBV6-1 and TRBJ2-3; TRBD1 matches 10 bases. There are 14 residues in the CDR3. From germline, CDR1 is MNHNS and CDR2 SASEGT. This CDR3 reads CASGDRGFTDTQYF. The CDR3 nucleotides are TGTGCTTCTGGGGACAGGGGCTTCACAGATACGCAGTATTTT.

This clonotype was seen at least ten times. The chain links TRBV20-1 to TRBJ2-1, with D perhaps assigned TRBD1 or TRBD2 (5 bases each). CDR1 is DFQATT and CDR2 is SNEGSKA in the germline V gene (reference sequence). The V and J ends lost 4 bases and 8 bases respectively, with 18 bases between them. The CDR3 is 14 amino acids. CDR3 nucleotide sequence: TGCAGTGCTAAATCCGGGACGGGAAGGGATGAGCAGTTCTTC. Translating gives CSAKSGTGRDEQFF.

This clonotype was observed at least ten times. The CDR3 loop reads CASSYLGYSNQPQHF. The DNA for the CDR3 is TGTGCCAGCAGTTACTTAGGGTACAGCAATCAGCCCCAGCATTTT. The chain joins TRBV6-2 or TRBV6-3 to TRBJ1-5; D is unclear. Trimming shortened V by 1 base and J by 1 base, and 8 bases separated the two germline ends. The CDR3 sequence is 15 residues long. Germline CDR1 is MNHEY and CDR2 is SVGEGT.

The chain combines TRBV5-1 with TRBJ2-5; D perhaps matches TRBD2 (6 bases). There are 15 residues in the CDR3. V lost 1 base to trimming and J lost 5 bases, with 15 bases between them. Germline CDR1 reads SGHRS; CDR2 reads YFSETQ. CDR3 in amino acids: CASSLYSPGDETQYF. CDR3 in DNA: TGCGCCAGCAGCTTGTACTCCCCGGGGGATGAGACCCAGTACTTC.

This clonotype came up many times. The chain employs TRBV20-1 and TRBJ2-1; weak D call: TRBD2 (5 bases). V shed 8 bases and J shed 2 bases, with 16 bases lying between them. Per the germline V gene, CDR1 is DFQATT and CDR2 is SNEGSKA (reference sequence). This CDR3 region has 14 residues. CDR3 amino acids: CSPEDYSAYNEQFF. The CDR3 nucleotides are TGCAGTCCCGAAGACTACTCCGCCTACAATGAGCAGTTCTTC.

Ten or more counts support this clonotype. The J gene is TRBJ2-7, the V gene TRBV29-1, with D possibly matching TRBD1 (6 bases). The CDR3 loop spans 13 amino acids. V lost 6 bases, J lost 0 bases, and 12 bases lay in between. Germline values: CDR1 SQVTM, CDR2 ANQGSEA. The CDR3 sequence: CSVGHPSSYEQYF. Here the CDR3 DNA reads TGCAGCGTGGGACATCCGAGCTCCTACGAGCAGTACTTC.

There are many counts of this clonotype. J is TRBJ1-1 and V is TRBV11-1; D gene uncertain. In germline, CDR1 is SGHAT, CDR2 FQDESV (reference sequence). The CDR3 covers 18 residues. With 2 bases removed from V and 0 bases from J, the gap between germline ends came to 19 bases. CDR3 DNA sequence: TGTGCCAGCAGCTTATCCCTCCGGGCAGCCCTTATGAACACTGAAGCTTTCTTT. Its protein is CASSLSLRAALMNTEAFF.

J is TRBJ2-2 and V is TRBV18, with D uncertain. The V end lost 6 bases, the J end lost 0 bases, and 11 bases lay between the germline ends. CDR3 length: 15 amino acids. Germline V gives CDR1 KGHSH, CDR2 LQKENI. The CDR3 here is CASSLTTPNTGELFF. CDR3 nucleotides: TGTGCCAGCTCGCTTACCACCCCGAACACCGGGGAGCTGTTTTTT.

This clonotype was observed many times. J is TRBJ1-2 and V is TRBV28; tentatively, D is TRBD1 (5 bases). Trimming stripped 1 base from V and 4 bases from J, with 7 bases between. The CDR3 extends over 13 amino acids. CDR1 is MDHEN and CDR2 is SYDVKM in the germline V gene. This CDR3 reads CASSLSGVYGYTF. The DNA for the CDR3 is TGTGCCAGCAGTTTATCGGGGGTCTATGGCTACACCTTC.

This clonotype was observed at least ten times. The chain links TRBV5-1 to TRBJ2-1; D gene unclear. Trimming took off 2 bases at V and 8 bases at J, with 5 bases between the two ends. Germline assignment: CDR1 SGHRS and CDR2 YFSETQ. CDR3 size: 11 residues. The CDR3, as DNA: TGCGCCAGCAGCTTTTGGGATGAGCAGTTCTTC. Residues: CASSFWDEQFF.

The chain recombines TRBV20-1 with TRBJ2-6, with a weak D call TRBD1 (5 bases). The CDR3 has 13 residues. CDR1 and CDR2 from the germline V gene are DFQATT and SNEGSKA (reference sequence). Trimming removed 8 bases at V and 4 bases at J, with 12 bases between. DNA of the CDR3: TGCAGTTCACGCAGGGCCGGGGCCAACGTCCTGACTTTC. Its translation is CSSRRAGANVLTF.

There are a few counts of this clonotype. The chain couples TRBV4-2 to TRBJ2-1, with D hard to call. V was shortened by 1 base and J by 0 bases, with 13 bases between the two germline ends. This CDR3 has 17 amino acids. Germline V CDR1 and CDR2: LGHNA, YNFKEQ. The chain's CDR3 is CASSQALLLSSYNEQFF. The CDR3 nucleotides read TGTGCCAGCAGCCAAGCCCTTTTGTTGAGCTCCTACAATGAGCAGTTCTTC.

This clonotype was detected ten times or more. This rearrangement joins TRBV20-1 to TRBJ1-6, with D uncertain. This CDR3 is built from 14 residues. Trimming left V 0 bases short and J 9 bases short, with 12 bases between. Germline V gives CDR1 DFQATT, CDR2 SNEGSKA (reference sequence). CDR3 sequence (DNA): TGCAGTGCTAGAGATAGGAGGGTTGGTTCACCCCTCCACTTT. Translated: CSARDRRVGSPLHF.

This clonotype was found many times. V and J are TRBV4-1 and TRBJ1-6; D may be TRBD1 (5 bases). V shed 1 base and J shed 11 bases, with 9 bases lying between them. CDR3 length: 13 amino acids. Germline CDR1 reads MGHRA; CDR2 reads YSYEKL. The CDR3 sequence: CASSQGGTTPLHF. CDR3 bases: TGCGCCAGCAGCCAAGGCGGGACCACACCCCTCCACTTT.

The table lists this clonotype with many counts. The chain couples TRBV5-8 to TRBJ1-2; unclear D gene. The ends were cut back, 4 bases at V and 7 bases at J, with 20 bases in the middle. The germline gives CDR1 SGHTS, CDR2 YDEGEE. The CDR3 covers 15 residues. This chain's CDR3 is CASSPGRPLSSGYTF. CDR3 bases: TGTGCCAGCAGCCCCGGACGGCCCCTATCTAGTGGCTACACCTTC.

This clonotype was detected only a few times. The chain has TRBV29-1 and TRBJ2-7, with TRBD1 as a possible D gene (5 bases). The germline V gene has CDR1 SQVTM and CDR2 ANQGSEA. This CDR3 comprises 13 residues. V gave up 1 base and J gave up 2 bases, with 9 bases separating them. The CDR3 DNA reads TGCAGCGTTGAAGGTCAGGGCGCCTACGAGCAGTACTTC. Translated, it gives CSVEGQGAYEQYF.

CDR3 in DNA: TGTGCCAGCAGCTTAACTAGCGGTTTAGGGCAGACCCAGTACTTC. Its translation is CASSLTSGLGQTQYF. The rearrangement links TRBV7-2 to TRBJ2-5, with TRBD2 matching 8 bases. Germline trimming cut 2 bases from V and 6 bases from J; bases unmatched to any gene: 8. Germline CDR1 SGHTA, CDR2 FQGNSA. CDR3 size: 15 residues.

This clonotype was detected ten times or more. The J gene is TRBJ1-1, the V gene TRBV7-8, with TRBD1 identical over 11 bases. Germline-derived CDR1 and CDR2 are SGHVS and FQNEAQ. The CDR3 has 18 residues. V shed 0 bases, J shed 5 bases, and the junction held 11 bases outside the gene matches. This CDR3 is CASSLALRVGQGATEAFF. DNA of the CDR3: TGTGCCAGCAGCTTAGCCTTAAGAGTAGGACAGGGGGCAACTGAAGCTTTCTTT.